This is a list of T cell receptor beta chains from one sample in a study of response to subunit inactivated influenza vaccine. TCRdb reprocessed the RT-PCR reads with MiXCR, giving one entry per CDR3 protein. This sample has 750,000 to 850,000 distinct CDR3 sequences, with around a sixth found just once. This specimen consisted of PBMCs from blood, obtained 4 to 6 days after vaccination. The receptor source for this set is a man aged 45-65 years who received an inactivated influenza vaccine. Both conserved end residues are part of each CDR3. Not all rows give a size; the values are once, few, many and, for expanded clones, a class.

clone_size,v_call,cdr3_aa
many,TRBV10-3,CAHTWREGYEQYF
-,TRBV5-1,CASSLNQREGPGELFF
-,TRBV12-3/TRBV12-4,CASSATYPSGANVLTF
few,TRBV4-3,CASSQGNSNTGELFF
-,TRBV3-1,CASSLTGQANQPQHF
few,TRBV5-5,CASSQDGRLSYEQYF
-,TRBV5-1,CASSLARGEDLYNEQFF
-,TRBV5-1,CASSFAGGLISDTQYF
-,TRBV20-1,CSARDLQRASTDTQYF
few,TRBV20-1,CSASAGGGSSYNEQFF
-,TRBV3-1,CASSFGAVVQPQHF
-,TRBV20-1,CSASSGSASGTYNEQFF
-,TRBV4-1,CASSQDNRANTGELFF
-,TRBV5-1,CASSLKLGRQETQYF
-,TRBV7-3,CASSLTSWDNEQFF
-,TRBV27,CASSPLLWEGPYNEQFF
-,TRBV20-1,CSASEASGRGTDTQYF
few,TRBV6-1,CASSGIPWGQYF
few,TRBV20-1,CSARDTHAYEQYF
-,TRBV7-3,CASSWTPTSRADTQYF
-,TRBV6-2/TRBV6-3,CASKSIGHYEQYF
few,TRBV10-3,CAISETGAGTGELFF
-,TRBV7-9,CASSPGGGRPLIEQYF
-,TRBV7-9,CASRGTSGRSSYEQYF
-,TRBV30,CAWSISRVTYNSPLHF
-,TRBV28,CASSLSYPFSRHAFYNEQFF
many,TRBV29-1,CSVVGGGSLYTF
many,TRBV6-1,CASSAGLAGGTDTQYF
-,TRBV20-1,CSAREGANTGELFF
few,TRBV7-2,CASSLETSGGYGYTF